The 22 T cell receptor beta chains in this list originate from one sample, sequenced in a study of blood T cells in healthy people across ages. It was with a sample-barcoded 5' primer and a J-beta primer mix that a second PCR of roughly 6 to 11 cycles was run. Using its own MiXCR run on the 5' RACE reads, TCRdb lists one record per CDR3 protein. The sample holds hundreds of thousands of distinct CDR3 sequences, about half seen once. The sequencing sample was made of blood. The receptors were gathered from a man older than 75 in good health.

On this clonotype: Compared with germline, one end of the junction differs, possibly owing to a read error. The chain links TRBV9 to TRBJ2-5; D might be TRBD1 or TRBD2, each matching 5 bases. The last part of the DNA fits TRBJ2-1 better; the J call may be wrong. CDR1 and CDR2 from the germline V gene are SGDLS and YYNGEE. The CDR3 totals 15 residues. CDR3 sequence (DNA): TGTGTCAGCAGCGTAGACGGGGCACCCCAAGAGACCCAGTTCTTC. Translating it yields CVSSVDGAPQETQFF.

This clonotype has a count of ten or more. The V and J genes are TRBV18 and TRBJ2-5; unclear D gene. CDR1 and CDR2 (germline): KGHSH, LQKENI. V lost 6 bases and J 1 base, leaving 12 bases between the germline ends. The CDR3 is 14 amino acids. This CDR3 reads CASSGRLSQETQYF. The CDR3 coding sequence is TGTGCCAGCTCCGGGCGACTGAGCCAAGAGACCCAGTACTTC.

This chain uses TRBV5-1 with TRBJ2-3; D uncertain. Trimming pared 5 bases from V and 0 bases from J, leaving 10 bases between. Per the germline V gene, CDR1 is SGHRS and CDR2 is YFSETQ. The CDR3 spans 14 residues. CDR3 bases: TGCGCCAGCAGACCGGACCCGAGCACAGATACGCAGTATTTT. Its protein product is CASRPDPSTDTQYF.

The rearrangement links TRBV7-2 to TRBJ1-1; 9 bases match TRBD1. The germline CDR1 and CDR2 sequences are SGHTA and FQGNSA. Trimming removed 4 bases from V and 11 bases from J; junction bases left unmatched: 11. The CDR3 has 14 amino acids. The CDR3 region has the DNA TGTGCCAGCAGCTCAGGGGGGACAGGGTTTGAGGCTTTCTTT. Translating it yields CASSSGGTGFEAFF.

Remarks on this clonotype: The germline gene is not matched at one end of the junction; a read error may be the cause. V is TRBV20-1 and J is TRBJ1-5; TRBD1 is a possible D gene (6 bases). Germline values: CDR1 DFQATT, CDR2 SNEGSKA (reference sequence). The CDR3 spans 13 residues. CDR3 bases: TGCAGTGCTACCCGGACAGTCAATCAGTCCCAGCATTTT. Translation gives CSATRTVNQSQHF.

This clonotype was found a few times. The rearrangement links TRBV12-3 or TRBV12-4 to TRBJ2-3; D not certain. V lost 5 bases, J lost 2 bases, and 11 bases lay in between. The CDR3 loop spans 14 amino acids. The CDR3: CASSVLGFTDTQYF. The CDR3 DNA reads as TGTGCCAGCAGTGTTCTTGGATTCACAGATACGCAGTATTTT.

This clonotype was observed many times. The CDR3 here is CASSFRPGREETQYF. The DNA for the CDR3 is TGTGCCAGCAGCTTCCGTCCAGGAAGGGAAGAGACCCAGTACTTC. The chain links TRBV7-3 to TRBJ2-5, with D hard to call. V was shortened by 3 bases and J by 3 bases, with 14 bases between the two germline ends. Germline CDR1 reads SGHTA; CDR2 reads FQGTGA. CDR3 length: 15 amino acids.

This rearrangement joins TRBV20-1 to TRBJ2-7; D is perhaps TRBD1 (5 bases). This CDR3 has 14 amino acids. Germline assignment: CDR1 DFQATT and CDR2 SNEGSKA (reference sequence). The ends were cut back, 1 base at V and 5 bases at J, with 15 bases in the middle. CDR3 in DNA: TGCAGTGCTAGAGCAGGGTTTACTACCCACGAGCAGTACTTC. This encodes CSARAGFTTHEQYF.

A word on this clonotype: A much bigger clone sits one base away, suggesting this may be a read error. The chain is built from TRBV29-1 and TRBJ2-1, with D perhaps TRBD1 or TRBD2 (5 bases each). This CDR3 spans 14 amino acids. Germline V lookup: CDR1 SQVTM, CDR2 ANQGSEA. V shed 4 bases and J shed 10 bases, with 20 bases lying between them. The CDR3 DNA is TGCAGCGTTGCTTTTTCGGGGCCTCCCTACGAGCAGTTCTTC. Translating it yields CSVAFSGPPYEQFF.

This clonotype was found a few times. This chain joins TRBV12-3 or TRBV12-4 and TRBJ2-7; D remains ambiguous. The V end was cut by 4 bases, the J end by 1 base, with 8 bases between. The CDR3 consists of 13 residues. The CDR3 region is CASSSSLSYEQYF. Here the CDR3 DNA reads TGTGCCAGCAGTTCCAGCCTTTCCTACGAGCAGTACTTC.

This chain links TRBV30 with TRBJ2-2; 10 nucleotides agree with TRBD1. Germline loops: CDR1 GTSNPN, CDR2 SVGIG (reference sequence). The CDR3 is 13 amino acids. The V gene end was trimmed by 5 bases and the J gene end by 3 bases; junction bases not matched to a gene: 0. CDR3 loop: CAWGQGDTGELFF. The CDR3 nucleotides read TGTGCCTGGGGACAGGGGGACACCGGGGAGCTGTTTTTT. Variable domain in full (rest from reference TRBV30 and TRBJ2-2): SQTIHQWPATLVQPVGSPLSLECTVEGTSNPNLYWYRQAAGRGLQLLFYSVGIGQISSEVPQNLSASRPQDRQFILSSKKLLLSDSGFYLCAWGQGDTGELFFGEGSRLTVL.

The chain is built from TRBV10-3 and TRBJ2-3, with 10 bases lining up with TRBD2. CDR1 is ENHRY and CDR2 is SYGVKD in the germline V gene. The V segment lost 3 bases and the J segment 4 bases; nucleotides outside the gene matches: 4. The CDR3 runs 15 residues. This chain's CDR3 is CAISEAAGGPDTQYF. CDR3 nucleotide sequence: TGTGCCATCAGTGAAGCAGCGGGAGGGCCAGATACGCAGTATTTT.

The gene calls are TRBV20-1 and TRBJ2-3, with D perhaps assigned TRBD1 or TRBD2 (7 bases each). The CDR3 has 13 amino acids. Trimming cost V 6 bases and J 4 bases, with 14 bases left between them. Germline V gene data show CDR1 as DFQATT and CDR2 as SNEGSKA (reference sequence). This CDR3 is CSAGGGGADTQYF. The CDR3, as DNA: TGCAGTGCAGGGGGAGGGGGCGCAGATACGCAGTATTTT.

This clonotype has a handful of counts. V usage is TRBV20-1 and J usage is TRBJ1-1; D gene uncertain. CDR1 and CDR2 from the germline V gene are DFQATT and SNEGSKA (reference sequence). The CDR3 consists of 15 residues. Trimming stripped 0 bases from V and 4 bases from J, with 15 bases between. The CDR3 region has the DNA TGCAGTGCTAGAGAACCAGTTGGGGAGGGCACTGAAGCTTTCTTT. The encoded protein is CSAREPVGEGTEAFF.

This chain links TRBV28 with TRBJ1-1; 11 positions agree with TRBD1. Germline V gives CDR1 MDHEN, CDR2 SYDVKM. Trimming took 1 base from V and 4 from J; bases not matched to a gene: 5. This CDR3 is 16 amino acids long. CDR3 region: CASSLLAGTGGTEAFF. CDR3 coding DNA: TGTGCCAGCAGTTTATTGGCAGGGACAGGGGGCACTGAAGCTTTCTTT.

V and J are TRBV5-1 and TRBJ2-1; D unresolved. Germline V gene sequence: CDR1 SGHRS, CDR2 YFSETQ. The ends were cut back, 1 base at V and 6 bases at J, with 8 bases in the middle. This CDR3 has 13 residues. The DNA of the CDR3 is TGCGCCAGCAGCTTGCAGCTAGGCAATGAGCAGTTCTTC. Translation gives CASSLQLGNEQFF.

The chain's CDR3 is CASTQGRRNAYEQYF. The CDR3 DNA reads TGTGCCAGCACTCAGGGACGACGAAATGCCTACGAGCAGTACTTC. The rearrangement uses TRBV12-3 or TRBV12-4 and TRBJ2-7; possibly TRBD1 or TRBD2 for D (5 bases each). V lost 7 bases and J lost 2, with 18 bases in between. This CDR3 region has 15 residues.

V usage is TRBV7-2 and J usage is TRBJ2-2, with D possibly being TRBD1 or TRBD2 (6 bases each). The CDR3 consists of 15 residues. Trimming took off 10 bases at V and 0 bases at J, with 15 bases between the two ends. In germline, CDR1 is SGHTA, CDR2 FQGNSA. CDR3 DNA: TGTGCCACCCACCGGGGGCCACCGAACACCGGGGAGCTGTTTTTT. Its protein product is CATHRGPPNTGELFF.

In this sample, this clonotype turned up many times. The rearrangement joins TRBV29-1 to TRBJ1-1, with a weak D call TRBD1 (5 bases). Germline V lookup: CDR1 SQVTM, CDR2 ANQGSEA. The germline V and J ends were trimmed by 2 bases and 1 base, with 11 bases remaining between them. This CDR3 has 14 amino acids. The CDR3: CSVEKGYGNTEAFF. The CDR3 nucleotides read TGCAGCGTTGAAAAGGGGTATGGGAACACTGAAGCTTTCTTT.

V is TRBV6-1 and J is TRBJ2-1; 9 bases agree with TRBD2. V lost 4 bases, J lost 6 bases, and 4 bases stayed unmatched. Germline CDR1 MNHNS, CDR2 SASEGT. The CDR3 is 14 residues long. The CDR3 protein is CASSAGLARNEQFF. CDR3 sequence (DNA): TGTGCCAGCAGTGCAGGACTAGCGCGCAATGAGCAGTTCTTC.

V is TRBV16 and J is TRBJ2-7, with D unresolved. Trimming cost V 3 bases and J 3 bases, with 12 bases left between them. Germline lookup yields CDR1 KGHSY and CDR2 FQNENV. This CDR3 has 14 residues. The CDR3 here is CASSHSGTYYEQYF. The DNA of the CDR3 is TGTGCCAGCAGCCACTCCGGCACCTACTACGAGCAGTACTTC.

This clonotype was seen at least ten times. As DNA, the CDR3 is TGCAGTGCCGGAACTTCCTACGAGCAGTACTTC. It codes for CSAGTSYEQYF. The rearrangement uses TRBV20-1 and TRBJ2-7; D gene unclear. This CDR3 contains 11 residues. V was cut by 6 bases and J by 1 base, with 7 bases left in between. The germline V gene has CDR1 DFQATT and CDR2 SNEGSKA (reference sequence).